The next 26 T cell receptor beta chains were all read from a single sample in a study of response to subunit inactivated influenza vaccine (dated by TCRdb to the late 2010s). The receptor library was made with RT-PCR. The run used an Illumina HiSeq 2500. TCRdb reworked the public reads: Q25 trimming with fastp, MiXCR clone assembly, productive beta chains retained. Entries that share a CDR3 protein sequence are merged under the most common genes and DNA. The sample yields around 200,000 distinct CDR3 sequences; around 9.2% were counted once. Jointly, the top ten make up roughly 11% of the sample. Source: non-naive T cells sorted from PBMCs, taken on the day of vaccination. In the paper's terms, the cell subset or site label means: memory T cell fraction. All receptors derive from a man in his fifties or sixties who received an inactivated influenza vaccine. Donor details come from another sample of the same person, matched by shared clones.

This clonotype has more than one count but fewer than ten. V gene TRBV6-2 or TRBV6-3 combines with J gene TRBJ2-5, with 13 nucleotides matching TRBD2. The CDR3 has 19 residues. CDR1 and CDR2 (germline): MNHEY, SVGEGT. Losses at the gene ends were 4 bases for V and 5 bases for J; bases not matched to a gene: 16. CDR3 residues: CASSSDTLQGLAGWETQYF. As DNA, the CDR3 is TGTGCCAGCAGTTCTGACACCCTTCAGGGACTAGCGGGATGGGAGACCCAGTACTTC.

The chain recombines TRBV4-3 with TRBJ2-7, with 16 bases that match TRBD2. Germline assignment: CDR1 LGHNA and CDR2 YSLEER. The length of the CDR3 is 18 residues. The V gene end was trimmed by 1 base and the J gene end by 4 bases; junction bases not matched to a gene: 7. The CDR3 sequence is CASSQGMGLAGGRYEQYF. The CDR3 nucleotides are TGCGCCAGCAGCCAAGGGATGGGACTAGCGGGAGGGCGGTACGAGCAGTACTTC.

The sample holds a few counts of this clonotype. This chain joins TRBV7-8 and TRBJ2-5; the match to TRBD1 covers 9 bases. Trimming at V came to 5 bases and at J to 4 bases, leaving 11 bases not matched to a gene. Germline lookup yields CDR1 SGHVS and CDR2 FQNEAQ. CDR3 length equals 16 residues. The CDR3 coding sequence is TGTGCCAGCAGCGGAGTCAGACAGGGGGGCCCAGAGACCCAGTACTTC. Amino acids: CASSGVRQGGPETQYF. Using reference TRBV7-8 and TRBJ2-5 for the parts outside the CDR3, the full variable domain is GAGVSQSPRYKVAKRGQDVALRCDPISGHVSLFWYQQALGQGPEFLTYFQNEAQLDKSGLPSDRFFAERPEGSVSTLKIQRTQQEDSAVYLCASSGVRQGGPETQYFGPGTRLLVL.

At least ten counts were recorded for this clonotype. The rearrangement joins TRBV10-3 to TRBJ1-3; D remains ambiguous. CDR1 is ENHRY, CDR2 SYGVKD, per germline. The CDR3 consists of 14 residues. The V and J ends lost 3 bases and 4 bases respectively, with 10 bases between them. Here the CDR3 DNA reads TGTGCCATCAGTGACAACTCGGGCGGAAACACCATATATTTT. Its protein product is CAISDNSGGNTIYF.

V is TRBV7-9 and J is TRBJ2-3; 12 positions agree with TRBD1. V dropped 7 bases and J dropped 4; count of bases not matched to a gene: 12. The germline gives CDR1 SEHNR, CDR2 FQNEAQ (reference sequence). The CDR3 is made up of 17 amino acids. Written as DNA, the CDR3 is TGTGCCAGCAAGGGTCCCCGGGACAGGGGGCGATCAGATACGCAGTATTTT. Protein sequence: CASKGPRDRGRSDTQYF. Full variable domain (outside the CDR3, taken from reference TRBV7-9 and TRBJ2-3): DTGVSQNPRHKITKRGQNVTFRCDPISEHNRLYWYRQTLGQGPEFLTYFQNEAQLEKSRLLSDRFSAERPKGSFSTLEIQRTEQGDSAMYLCASKGPRDRGRSDTQYFGPGTRLTVL.

The CDR3, as DNA: TGTGCCAGTAGGTACAGGAACCAAGAGACCCAGTACTTC. Protein sequence: CASRYRNQETQYF. V and J are TRBV19 and TRBJ2-5, with a possible D match to TRBD1 (5 bases). CDR1 is LNHDA and CDR2 is SQIVND in the germline V gene (reference sequence). The CDR3 loop spans 13 amino acids. The germline V and J ends were trimmed by 6 bases and 0 bases, with 8 bases remaining between them.

The chain carries TRBV28 and TRBJ2-5; D unresolved. Germline loops: CDR1 MDHEN, CDR2 SYDVKM. Between the trimmed V and J ends, which lost 7 bases and 0 bases, there was a span of 9 bases. CDR3 length: 13 residues. DNA for the CDR3: TGTGCCAGCAAAGGAATGTACCAAGAGACCCAGTACTTC. It is translated as CASKGMYQETQYF.

This clonotype was recorded many times. The chain recombines TRBV12-3 or TRBV12-4 with TRBJ2-5, with TRBD1 identical over 12 bases. The CDR3 has 15 residues. Trimming cost V 5 bases and J 6 bases; bases outside gene matches: 7. The CDR3 loop reads CASSPRGQGAKTQYF. For the CDR3, the DNA is TGTGCCAGCAGTCCTCGGGGACAGGGGGCGAAGACCCAGTACTTC.

On this clonotype: Mismatch with germline at one junction end may stem from a read error. This chain uses TRBV20-1 with TRBJ2-3; D remains ambiguous. The CDR3 consists of 16 residues. The germline V gene has CDR1 DFQATT and CDR2 SNEGSKA (reference sequence). The CDR3 nucleotides read TGCTGTGCTAGGGCCTCTTTTGGCTCGATGGCAGATACGCAGTATTTT. Translation: CCARASFGSMADTQYF.

This chain connects TRBV20-1 to TRBJ2-7, with unresolved D. The V end lost 6 bases, the J end lost 2 bases, and 11 bases lay between the germline ends. The germline gives CDR1 DFQATT, CDR2 SNEGSKA (reference sequence). The CDR3 length is 12 residues. This chain's CDR3 is CSAEDNPYEQYF. The CDR3 DNA reads as TGCAGTGCAGAAGACAATCCCTACGAGCAGTACTTC.

The CDR3 sequence: CASSQAGSREGPYEQYF. In nucleotides, the CDR3 is TGTGCCAGCAGCCAAGCGGGTTCGCGGGAGGGCCCCTACGAGCAGTACTTC. This sequence joins TRBV3-1 and TRBJ2-7; TRBD2 agrees at 9 bases. CDR1 and CDR2 from the germline V gene are LGHDT and YNNKEL (reference sequence). The CDR3 consists of 17 residues. V trimming: 1 base; J trimming: 2 bases; junction bases outside the gene matches: 9.

In this sample, this clonotype turned up a few times. The chain uses TRBV29-1 and TRBJ2-1; 11 bases fit TRBD2. V was pared by 3 bases and J by 2 bases, with 6 bases of the junction left unmatched. The V gene's germline CDR1 is SQVTM and CDR2 ANQGSEA. The CDR3 sequence is 16 residues long. DNA of the CDR3: TGCAGCGTTGAGAGGGGACTAGCGGACCCCTACAATGAGCAGTTCTTC. Protein sequence: CSVERGLADPYNEQFF.

This clonotype appeared a few times. The chain links TRBV20-1 to TRBJ2-5; D not resolved. The CDR3 consists of 13 residues. With 1 base removed from V and 2 bases from J, the gap between germline ends came to 8 bases. CDR1 and CDR2 (germline): DFQATT, SNEGSKA (reference sequence). DNA for the CDR3: TGCAGTGCTAGAGGCATTCAACAAGAGACCCAGTACTTC. The encoded protein is CSARGIQQETQYF.

The gene calls are TRBV24-1 and TRBJ2-1; D gene unclear. Trimming shortened V by 3 bases and J by 0 bases, and 2 bases separated the two germline ends. This CDR3 has 13 residues. Germline assignment: CDR1 KGHDR and CDR2 SFDVKD. CDR3 sequence reads: CATSDDSYNEQFF. As DNA, the CDR3 is TGTGCCACCAGTGATGACTCCTACAATGAGCAGTTCTTC.

This clonotype was counted many times. V is TRBV7-3 and J is TRBJ2-2; the match to TRBD2 covers 13 bases. Germline CDR1 SGHTA, CDR2 FQGTGA. V lost 4 bases to trimming and J lost 6 bases; unmatched junction nucleotides: 2. There are 15 residues in the CDR3. The DNA for the CDR3 is TGTGCCAGCAGCTCAGGACTAGCGGGAGCCGGGGAGCTGTTTTTT. Its translation: CASSSGLAGAGELFF.

In this sample, this clonotype turned up a few times. The chain joins TRBV6-2 or TRBV6-3 to TRBJ2-7, with D possibly being TRBD1 or TRBD2 (6 bases each). The CDR3 is made up of 14 amino acids. Trimming shortened V by 7 bases and J by 2 bases, and 15 bases separated the two germline ends. Germline V gene data show CDR1 as MNHEY and CDR2 as SVGEGT. Written as DNA, the CDR3 is TGTGCCAGCACCCCAAGGGGGGCAACCTACGAGCAGTACTTC. Protein: CASTPRGATYEQYF.

This sequence joins TRBV28 and TRBJ2-6, with D maybe TRBD1 (8 bases). The CDR3 length is 17 residues. CDR1 and CDR2 from the germline V gene are MDHEN and SYDVKM. With 8 bases removed from V and 0 bases from J, the gap between germline ends came to 17 bases. As DNA, the CDR3 is TGTGCCAGCGAAACACAGGGGGGGGACTCTGGGGCCAACGTCCTGACTTTC. Its translation: CASETQGGDSGANVLTF.

The chain links TRBV5-1 to TRBJ2-3; TRBD2 matches 8 bases. The V segment lost 4 bases and the J segment 3 bases; nucleotides outside the gene matches: 10. This CDR3 spans 16 amino acids. Germline values: CDR1 SGHRS, CDR2 YFSETQ. CDR3 sequence: CASSPGPGGPTDTQYF. Written as DNA, the CDR3 is TGCGCCAGCAGCCCCGGCCCGGGAGGGCCTACAGATACGCAGTATTTT. Looking up the rest from reference TRBV5-1 and TRBJ2-3 gives the full variable domain: KAGVTQTPRYLIKTRGQQVTLSCSPISGHRSVSWYQQTPGQGLQFLFEYFSETQRNKGNFPGRFSGRQFSNSRSEMNVSTLELGDSALYLCASSPGPGGPTDTQYFGPGTRLTVL.

This clonotype came up a few times. The chain couples TRBV7-2 to TRBJ2-7; a possible D gene is TRBD2 (5 bases). The CDR3 has 13 residues. CDR1 is SGHTA, CDR2 FQGNSA, per germline. The germline V and J ends were trimmed by 5 bases and 4 bases, with 12 bases remaining between them. The CDR3, as DNA: TGTGCCAGCAGCCTCCGGGATCATTACGAGCAGTACTTC. Its translation: CASSLRDHYEQYF.

Ten or more counts support this clonotype. The chain joins TRBV5-1 to TRBJ1-6; D ambiguous. CDR1 SGHRS and CDR2 YFSETQ come from the germline V gene. The CDR3 is 13 residues long. The V and J ends lost 3 bases and 7 bases respectively, with 8 bases between them. In DNA form, the CDR3 reads TGCGCCAGCAGCTCTTCGGAAAATTCACCCCTCCACTTT. Translated, it gives CASSSSENSPLHF.

This clonotype was counted ten times or more. The chain links TRBV7-9 to TRBJ2-7; D is uncertain. The V gene's germline CDR1 is SEHNR and CDR2 FQNEAQ (reference sequence). V was pared by 0 bases and J by 4 bases, with 7 bases between. This CDR3 region has 13 residues. Here the CDR3 reads CASSLAVRYEQYF. The CDR3 DNA follows: TGTGCCAGCAGCTTAGCTGTGAGGTACGAGCAGTACTTC.

V is TRBV7-8 and J is TRBJ2-1; D is perhaps TRBD2 (5 bases). Per germline, CDR1 SGHVS and CDR2 FQNEAQ. This CDR3 contains 12 residues. Trimming removed 6 bases from V and 3 bases from J, with 6 bases in between. CDR3 in amino acids: CASRTSYNEQFF. CDR3 DNA sequence: TGTGCCAGCAGAACTAGCTACAATGAGCAGTTCTTC.

This clonotype was seen at least ten times. This chain connects TRBV2 to TRBJ1-1; unclear D gene. The CDR3 consists of 10 residues. Per germline, CDR1 SNHLY and CDR2 FYNNEI. V lost 7 bases and J 8 bases, leaving 8 bases between the germline ends. CDR3 amino acids: CASMRLEAFF. The DNA for the CDR3 is TGTGCCAGCATGAGACTCGAAGCTTTCTTT.

The chain recombines TRBV20-1 with TRBJ2-6; no clear D gene. Germline CDR1 reads DFQATT; CDR2 reads SNEGSKA (reference sequence). V was trimmed by 4 bases and J by 4 bases, leaving 2 bases between them. The CDR3 spans 11 residues. The DNA for the CDR3 is TGCAGTGCTAAGGGGGCCAACGTCCTGACTTTC. This gives the protein CSAKGANVLTF.

The CDR3 protein is CASSEAGSRTQYF. The CDR3 DNA reads TGTGCCAGCAGTGAAGCGGGGAGTCGAACCCAGTACTTC. The V gene is TRBV6-1, the J gene TRBJ2-5; D perhaps matches TRBD2 (5 bases). Trimming pared 0 bases from V and 8 bases from J, leaving 10 bases between. Germline loops: CDR1 MNHNS, CDR2 SASEGT. The CDR3 is 13 amino acids.

This clonotype was seen only a few times. One end of the junction does not line up with germline, which may come from a read error. The rearrangement joins TRBV7-9 to TRBJ2-1, with D tentatively TRBD1 (6 bases). This CDR3 region has 15 residues. Per the germline V gene, CDR1 is SEHNR and CDR2 is FQNEAQ (reference sequence). CDR3 sequence reads: CASSLKSRARPRGIF. In DNA form, the CDR3 reads TGTGCCAGCAGCTTAAAATCCCGAGCGCGTCCCAGGGGAATCTTC.